Listed below are T cell receptor beta chains from one sample, sequenced in a study of shared clonotypes between healthy human individuals. Repertoires were generated with immunoSEQ multiplex PCR, while TCRdb's copy carries only in-frame clones and drops some. This table holds just over 2,000,000 clones, less than 95% found once. Sequencing was done on a sample of naive CD8+ T cells sorted from blood. The receptors stem from a man younger than 35 in good health. The CDR3 runs from the conserved cysteine through the conserved F or W. D genes are given only for firm matches. Part of the rows lack a size; the others show once, few, many or a class for expanded clones.

>TRBJ2-3|.|.|TRBV19
TGTGCCAGTAGTCCGGCCCCAGATACGCAGTATTTT
CASSPAPDTQYF
>TRBJ2-1|.|TRBD2|TRBV27
TGTGCCAGCAGTTTCAGAGCGGGAGCTTACAATGAGCAGTTCTTC
CASSFRAGAYNEQFF
>TRBJ1-4|.|.|TRBV7-2
TGTGCCAGCAGCTTAGATAACACGGAACTGTTTTTT
CASSLDNTELFF
>TRBJ1-5|.|.|TRBV21-1
TGTGCCAGCAGCACTTGGCCTTTTAGCAATCAGCCCCAGCATTTT
CASSTWPFSNQPQHF
>TRBJ2-7|once|TRBD1|TRBV5-5
TGTGCCAGCAGCCCACCGGGACAGCTATCCTACGAGCAGTACTTC
CASSPPGQLSYEQYF
>TRBJ2-7|.|.|TRBV9
TGTGCCAGCAGCGTTGGAGGGACCGGCTACGAGCAGTACTTC
CASSVGGTGYEQYF
>TRBJ1-1|.|.|TRBV5-1
TGCGCCAGCAGCTTGAGCGGGATGAACACTGAAGCTTTCTTT
CASSLSGMNTEAFF
>TRBJ2-2|.|.|TRBV5-1
TGCGCCAGCAGCCCGTGGGCGGGCGACGGGGAGCTGTTTTTT
CASSPWAGDGELFF
>TRBJ1-1|.|.|TRBV28
TGTGCCAGCAGTATAGACACAGGCGACGCTTTCTTT
CASSIDTGDAFF
>TRBJ2-5|.|.|TRBV7-8
TGTGCCAGCAGCTTCCGGGCGCTACAAGAGACCCAGTACTTC
CASSFRALQETQYF
>TRBJ2-1|.|TRBD2|TRBV5-1
TGCGCCAGCAGCGGCGGCGGGAGAGGGGCCTACAATGAGCAGTTCTTC
CASSGGGRGAYNEQFF
>TRBJ2-7|.|.|TRBV25-1
TGTGCCAGCAGTGAACCAGGGGATCCCTACGAGCAGTACTTC
CASSEPGDPYEQYF
>TRBJ2-7|once|TRBD1|TRBV6-1
TGTGCCAGCAGTGAGACGGGACAGTGGACCTACGAGCAGTACTTC
CASSETGQWTYEQYF
>TRBJ2-3|.|TRBD2|TRBV5-1
TGCGCCAGCAGCTTGTTCGGGAGGGCTACAGATACGCAGTATTTT
CASSLFGRATDTQYF
>TRBJ2-7|few|.|TRBV5-1
TGCGCCAGCAGCCCCGGGGGACTCACCTACGAGCAGTACTTC
CASSPGGLTYEQYF
>TRBJ1-1|.|.|TRBV9
TGTGCCAGCAGCCCTGGGGGGGGCACTGAAGCTTTCTTT
CASSPGGGTEAFF